This T cell receptor (beta chain) was found in a study of shared clonotypes between healthy human individuals. Sequencing was performed with immunoSEQ multiplex PCR; in TCRdb, only in-frame clones are kept and a portion is missing. The sample lists 550,000 to 850,000 clones, just under 75% occurring once. V was clipped by 5 bases and J by 1 base, with 8 bases between them. The germline gives CDR1 LNHNV, CDR2 YYDKDF (reference sequence). The CDR3 is made up of 13 amino acids. The TCR comes from a woman aged 25 to 45 in good health. This chain joins TRBV15 and TRBJ1-1; D is undetermined. The specimen was memory CD4+ T cells sorted from blood. Subset reported: CD45RA-negative fraction. The CDR3 loop is CATSLKANTEAFF. The DNA for the CDR3 is TGTGCCACCAGCCTTAAAGCGAACACTGAAGCTTTCTTT.